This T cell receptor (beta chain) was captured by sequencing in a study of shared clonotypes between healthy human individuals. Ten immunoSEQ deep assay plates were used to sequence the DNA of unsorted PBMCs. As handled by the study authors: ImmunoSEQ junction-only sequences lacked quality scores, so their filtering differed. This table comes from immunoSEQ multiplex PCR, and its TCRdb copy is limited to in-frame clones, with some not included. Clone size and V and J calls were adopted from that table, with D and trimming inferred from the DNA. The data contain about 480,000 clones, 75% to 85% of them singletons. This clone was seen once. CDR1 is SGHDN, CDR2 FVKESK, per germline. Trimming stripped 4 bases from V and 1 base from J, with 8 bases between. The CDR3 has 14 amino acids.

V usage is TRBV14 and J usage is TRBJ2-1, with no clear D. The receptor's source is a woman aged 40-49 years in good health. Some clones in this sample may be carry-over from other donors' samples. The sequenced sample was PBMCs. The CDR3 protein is CASSLPGSYNEQFF. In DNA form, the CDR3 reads TGTGCCAGCAGCCTGCCCGGATCCTACAATGAGCAGTTCTTC.